This T cell receptor beta chain was sequenced in a study of shared clonotypes between healthy human individuals. Generated by immunoSEQ multiplex PCR, the TCRdb table keeps only in-frame clones and is missing some. The sample lists 450,000 to 500,000 clones; over 70% were seen once. This clone occurred once. Material: PBMCs. This TCR came from a woman between 35 and 50 years old in good health. Some clones in this sample may be carry-over from other donors' samples.

The CDR3 spells CASSYGATAGGQFF. The CDR3 region has the DNA TGTGCCAGCAGCTACGGGGCCACAGCCGGTGGGCAGTTCTTC. V and J are TRBV5-6 and TRBJ2-1; D possibly uses TRBD1 or TRBD2 (5 bases each). V dropped 3 bases and J dropped 12 bases, with 19 bases sitting between them. The V gene's germline CDR1 is SGHDT and CDR2 YYEEEE. The CDR3 is 14 residues long.